These 15 T cell receptor beta chains share one sample of origin, sequenced in a study of Ad26.COV2.S vaccination and SARS-CoV-2 variants. Only in-frame clones appear in the TCRdb table, and some are missing; sequencing was by immunoSEQ multiplex PCR. The data hold some 460,000 clones, with roughly 87% observed a single time. Treatment in this sample: some 20 received Ad26.COV2.S at low or high dose, single or two shots; roughly five received placebo; per-sample allocation not given. The samples date from day 63 after the first vaccine or placebo injection. The sequences come from peripheral blood, collected in a trial of Ad26.COV2.S vaccine versus placebo. Receptor source: a person aged 18-65 years who received the Ad26.COV2.S COVID-19 vaccine or a placebo.

The chain has TRBV19 and TRBJ1-6; D uncertain. CDR1 and CDR2 (germline): LNHDA, SQIVND (reference sequence). Trimming stripped 6 bases from V and 0 bases from J, with 12 bases between. The CDR3 totals 16 residues. The CDR3 coding sequence is TGTGCCAGTAGGGATCGGAGGAGCTCCTATAATTCACCCCTCCACTTT. It yields the protein CASRDRRSSYNSPLHF.

The genes are TRBV6-1 and TRBJ1-2, with 8 bases lining up with TRBD1. V shed 6 bases and J 3 bases; nucleotides not matched to a gene: 3. Germline loops: CDR1 MNHNS, CDR2 SASEGT. The CDR3 spans 13 residues. The CDR3 is CASSPTGDYGYTF. Written as DNA, the CDR3 is TGTGCCAGCAGCCCGACAGGGGACTATGGCTACACCTTC.

The gene calls are TRBV29-1 and TRBJ1-2; D is unclear. Trimming removed 6 bases at V and 3 bases at J, with 5 bases between. Germline-derived CDR1 and CDR2 are SQVTM and ANQGSEA. CDR3 length: 10 amino acids. The DNA of the CDR3 is TGCAGCGTACGGGACTATGGCTACACCTTC. Translating it yields CSVRDYGYTF.

The chain employs TRBV19 and TRBJ1-2; D remains ambiguous. Between the trimmed V and J ends, which lost 4 bases and 3 bases, there was a span of 9 bases. Germline loops: CDR1 LNHDA, CDR2 SQIVND (reference sequence). The CDR3 sequence is 13 residues long. The chain's CDR3 is CASSTGLDYGYTF. In nucleotides, the CDR3 is TGTGCCAGTAGTACCGGACTAGACTATGGCTACACCTTC.

V is TRBV2 and J is TRBJ2-2; D remains ambiguous. This CDR3 contains 13 residues. Germline assignment: CDR1 SNHLY and CDR2 FYNNEI. The ends were cut back, 4 bases at V and 2 bases at J, with 5 bases in the middle. CDR3 sequence: CASSGQNTGELFF. Written as DNA, the CDR3 is TGTGCCAGCAGTGGGCAAAACACCGGGGAGCTGTTTTTT. Using reference TRBV2 and TRBJ2-2 for the parts outside the CDR3, the full variable domain is EPEVTQTPSHQVTQMGQEVILRCVPISNHLYFYWYRQILGQKVEFLVSFYNNEISEKSEIFDDQFSVERPDGSNFTLKIRSTKLEDSAMYFCASSGQNTGELFFGEGSRLTVL.

The genes are TRBV7-8 and TRBJ1-3; 7 bases match TRBD1. This CDR3 contains 14 residues. Germline CDR1 is SGHVS and CDR2 is FQNEAQ. Trimming removed 3 bases from V and 4 bases from J; junction bases left unmatched: 3. In DNA form, the CDR3 reads TGTGCCAGCAGCTTGCAGGGGGACGGAAACACCATATATTTT. Its protein is CASSLQGDGNTIYF.

This chain connects TRBV9 to TRBJ2-7; D not certain. V gave up 0 bases and J gave up 6 bases, with 10 bases separating them. Germline-derived CDR1 and CDR2 are SGDLS and YYNGEE. This CDR3 is built from 13 residues. The CDR3 protein is CASSVVFQGEQYF. DNA of the CDR3: TGTGCCAGCAGCGTAGTTTTTCAAGGCGAGCAGTACTTC.

This chain connects TRBV27 to TRBJ1-1, with 7 positions matching TRBD1. The V gene's germline CDR1 is MNHEY and CDR2 SMNVEV (reference sequence). The CDR3 is 14 amino acids. V gave up 5 bases and J gave up 6 bases; unmatched junction bases: 9. CDR3 residues: CASSMGQLWAEAFF. Written as DNA, the CDR3 is TGTGCCAGCAGTATGGGACAGTTATGGGCTGAAGCTTTCTTT.

The chain combines TRBV7-8 with TRBJ2-7; 7 nucleotides align to TRBD1. CDR3 size: 18 residues. Germline CDR1 reads SGHVS; CDR2 reads FQNEAQ. V was clipped by 5 bases and J by 3 bases; unmatched bases: 19. The CDR3 coding sequence is TGTGCCAGCAGCCTCCCTCTACTCGGGGACAGCTTTGGCTACGAGCAGTACTTC. It codes for CASSLPLLGDSFGYEQYF.

This chain uses TRBV14 with TRBJ1-2; D unclear. CDR1 SGHDN and CDR2 FVKESK come from the germline V gene. The CDR3 is 14 residues long. Trimming took off 4 bases at V and 4 bases at J, with 13 bases between the two ends. In DNA, the CDR3 is TGTGCCAGCAGCCGCGAAGACGGGTTCTATGGCTACACCTTC. Amino acids: CASSREDGFYGYTF.

The rearrangement joins TRBV4-3 to TRBJ1-2; 9 bases fit TRBD1. The CDR3 extends over 14 amino acids. Germline V lookup: CDR1 LGHNA, CDR2 YSLEER. The junction had 4 bases not matched to a gene; V was cut back by 0 bases and J by 8 bases. CDR3 sequence reads: CASSQEPDRGGYTF. The CDR3 nucleotides read TGCGCCAGCAGCCAAGAGCCTGACAGGGGGGGCTACACCTTC.

The chain employs TRBV28 and TRBJ1-4, with D possibly TRBD1 on 6 matching bases. The V end lost 2 bases, the J end lost 3 bases, and 10 bases lay between the germline ends. This CDR3 has 15 amino acids. The germline V gene encodes CDR1 MDHEN and CDR2 SYDVKM. CDR3 nucleotide sequence: TGTGCCAGCAGTTTACAGGGGAGCTCTAATGAAAAACTGTTTTTT. Its protein product is CASSLQGSSNEKLFF.

The chain has TRBV27 and TRBJ1-5, with D unresolved. The CDR3 sequence is 15 residues long. The ends were cut back, 4 bases at V and 0 bases at J, with 10 bases in the middle. Looked up from germline, CDR1 is MNHEY and CDR2 is SMNVEV (reference sequence). The CDR3 is CASSSTSHSNQPQHF. The CDR3 DNA reads as TGTGCCAGCAGTTCGACAAGCCATAGCAATCAGCCCCAGCATTTT.

In nucleotides, the CDR3 is TGTGCCAGCAGCGGGGACAGGGGTTTTTACGAGCAGTACTTC. This sequence encodes CASSGDRGFYEQYF. The rearrangement joins TRBV6-5 to TRBJ2-7, with TRBD1 matching 10 bases. The CDR3 totals 14 residues. V trimming: 6 bases; J trimming: 4 bases; junction bases outside the gene matches: 6. CDR1 MNHEY and CDR2 SVGAGI come from the germline V gene.

To note about this clone: The same CDR3 is also encoded by other DNA sequences in this sample. The chain carries TRBV7-3 and TRBJ2-1; D may be TRBD2 (5 bases). Germline loops: CDR1 SGHTA, CDR2 FQGTGA. This CDR3 spans 15 amino acids. Trimming left V 0 bases short and J 2 bases short, with 8 bases between. This chain's CDR3 is CASSLTSGTYNEQFF. In DNA, the CDR3 is TGTGCCAGCAGCTTAACTTCCGGGACCTACAATGAGCAGTTCTTC.